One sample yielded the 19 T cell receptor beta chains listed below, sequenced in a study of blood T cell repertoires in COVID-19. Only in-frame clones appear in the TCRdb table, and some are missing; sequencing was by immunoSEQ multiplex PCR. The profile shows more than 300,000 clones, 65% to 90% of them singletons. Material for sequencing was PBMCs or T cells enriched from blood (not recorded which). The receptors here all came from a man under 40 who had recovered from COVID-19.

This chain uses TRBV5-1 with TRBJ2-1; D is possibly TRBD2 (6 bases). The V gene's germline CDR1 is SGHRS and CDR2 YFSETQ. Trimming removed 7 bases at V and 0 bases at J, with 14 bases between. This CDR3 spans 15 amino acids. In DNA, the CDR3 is TGCGCCAGCGCAGGTCCCGGGAGCTCCTACAATGAGCAGTTCTTC. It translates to CASAGPGSSYNEQFF.

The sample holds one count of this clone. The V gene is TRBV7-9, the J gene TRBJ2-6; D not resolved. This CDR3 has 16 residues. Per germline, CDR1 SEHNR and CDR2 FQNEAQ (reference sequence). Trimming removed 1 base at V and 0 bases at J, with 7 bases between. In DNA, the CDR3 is TGTGCCAGCAGCTTAGGACATAACTCTGGGGCCAACGTCCTGACTTTC. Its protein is CASSLGHNSGANVLTF.

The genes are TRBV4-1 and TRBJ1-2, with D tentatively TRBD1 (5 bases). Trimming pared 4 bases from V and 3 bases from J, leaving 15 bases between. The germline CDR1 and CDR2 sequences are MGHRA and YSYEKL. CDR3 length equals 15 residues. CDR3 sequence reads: CASSPRRGADYGYTF. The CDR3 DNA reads TGCGCCAGCAGCCCAAGGAGGGGCGCGGACTATGGCTACACCTTC.

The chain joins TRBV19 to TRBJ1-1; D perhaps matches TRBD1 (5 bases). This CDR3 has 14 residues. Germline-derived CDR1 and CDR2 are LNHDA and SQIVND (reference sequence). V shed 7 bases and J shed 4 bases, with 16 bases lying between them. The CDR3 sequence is CASILGGSSTEAFF. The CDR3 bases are TGTGCCAGTATCCTCGGGGGGTCGAGCACTGAAGCTTTCTTT.

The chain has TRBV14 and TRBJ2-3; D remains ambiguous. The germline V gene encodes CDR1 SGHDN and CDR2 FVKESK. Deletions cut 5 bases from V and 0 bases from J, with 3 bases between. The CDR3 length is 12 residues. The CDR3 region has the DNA TGTGCCAGCAGCTTAAGCACAGATACGCAGTATTTT. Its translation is CASSLSTDTQYF.

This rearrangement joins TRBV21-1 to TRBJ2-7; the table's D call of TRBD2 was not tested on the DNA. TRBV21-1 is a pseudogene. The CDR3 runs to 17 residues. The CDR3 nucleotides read TGTGCCAGCAGCAAAAGATTCGAAGGGAGGGACTCCTACGAGCAGTACTTC. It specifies CASSKRFEGRDSYEQYF.

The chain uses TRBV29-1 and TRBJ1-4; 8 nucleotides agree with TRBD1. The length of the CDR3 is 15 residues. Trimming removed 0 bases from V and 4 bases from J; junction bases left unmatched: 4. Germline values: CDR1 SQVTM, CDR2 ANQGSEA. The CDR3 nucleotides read TGCAGCGTTGAAGAACTCAGGGGGCTTAATGAAAAACTGTTTTTT. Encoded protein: CSVEELRGLNEKLFF.

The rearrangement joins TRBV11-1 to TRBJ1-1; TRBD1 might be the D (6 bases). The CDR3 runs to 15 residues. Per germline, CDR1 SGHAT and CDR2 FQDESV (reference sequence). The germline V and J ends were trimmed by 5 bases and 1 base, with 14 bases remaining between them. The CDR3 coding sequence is TGTGCCAGCAGCCCAAGCGGGGGGCGGAACACTGAAGCTTTCTTT. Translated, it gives CASSPSGGRNTEAFF.

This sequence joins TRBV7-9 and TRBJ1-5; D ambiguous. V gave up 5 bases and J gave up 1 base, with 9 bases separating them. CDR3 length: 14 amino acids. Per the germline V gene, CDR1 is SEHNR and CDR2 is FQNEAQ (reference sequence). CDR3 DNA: TGTGCCAGCAGCCCGTCGGGAAGCAATCAGCCCCAGCATTTT. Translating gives CASSPSGSNQPQHF. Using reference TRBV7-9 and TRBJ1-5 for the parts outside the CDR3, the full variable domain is DTGVSQNPRHKITKRGQNVTFRCDPISEHNRLYWYRQTLGQGPEFLTYFQNEAQLEKSRLLSDRFSAERPKGSFSTLEIQRTEQGDSAMYLCASSPSGSNQPQHFGDGTRLSIL.

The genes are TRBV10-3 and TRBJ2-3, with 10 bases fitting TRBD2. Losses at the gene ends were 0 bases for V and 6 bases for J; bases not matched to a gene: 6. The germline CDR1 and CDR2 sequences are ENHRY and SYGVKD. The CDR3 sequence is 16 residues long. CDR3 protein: CAISESPSGSNDTQYF. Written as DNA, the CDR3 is TGTGCCATCAGTGAGTCTCCTAGCGGGAGCAACGATACGCAGTATTTT.

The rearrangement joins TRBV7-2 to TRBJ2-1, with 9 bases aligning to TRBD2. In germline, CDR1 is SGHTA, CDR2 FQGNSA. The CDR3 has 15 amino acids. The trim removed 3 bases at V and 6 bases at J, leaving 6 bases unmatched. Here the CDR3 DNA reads TGTGCCAGCAGCTTCCCTCTACTAGCGGGCAATGAGCAGTTCTTC. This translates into CASSFPLLAGNEQFF. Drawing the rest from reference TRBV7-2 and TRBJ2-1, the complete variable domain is GAGVSQSPSNKVTEKGKDVELRCDPISGHTALYWYRQSLGQGLEFLIYFQGNSAPDKSGLPSDRFSAERTGGSVSTLTIQRTQQEDSAVYLCASSFPLLAGNEQFFGPGTRLTVL.

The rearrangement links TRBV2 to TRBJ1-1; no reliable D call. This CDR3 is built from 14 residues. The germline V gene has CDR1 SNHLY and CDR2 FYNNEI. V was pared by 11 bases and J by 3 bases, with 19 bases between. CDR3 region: CAAAGAATYTEAFF. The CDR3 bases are TGTGCCGCAGCTGGCGCCGCGACTTACACTGAAGCTTTCTTT.

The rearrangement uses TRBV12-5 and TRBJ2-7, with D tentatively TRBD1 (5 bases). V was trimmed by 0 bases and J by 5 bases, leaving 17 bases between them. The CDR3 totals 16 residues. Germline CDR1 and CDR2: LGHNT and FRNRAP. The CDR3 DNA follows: TGTGCTAGTGGTTTGGTTCTCCGGCCAGGGCCCCACGAGCAGTACTTC. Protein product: CASGLVLRPGPHEQYF.

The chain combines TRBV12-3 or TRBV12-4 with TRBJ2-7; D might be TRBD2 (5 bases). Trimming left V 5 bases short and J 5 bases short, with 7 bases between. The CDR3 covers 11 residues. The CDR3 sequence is CASSPRDEQYF. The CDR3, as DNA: TGTGCCAGCAGTCCGCGGGACGAGCAGTACTTC.

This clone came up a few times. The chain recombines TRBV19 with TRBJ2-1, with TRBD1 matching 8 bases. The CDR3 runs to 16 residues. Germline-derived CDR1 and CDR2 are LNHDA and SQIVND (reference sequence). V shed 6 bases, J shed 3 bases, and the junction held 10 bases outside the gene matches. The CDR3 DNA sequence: TGTGCCAGTAGGACCGGACAGGGAACAGTCTACAATGAGCAGTTCTTC. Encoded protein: CASRTGQGTVYNEQFF.

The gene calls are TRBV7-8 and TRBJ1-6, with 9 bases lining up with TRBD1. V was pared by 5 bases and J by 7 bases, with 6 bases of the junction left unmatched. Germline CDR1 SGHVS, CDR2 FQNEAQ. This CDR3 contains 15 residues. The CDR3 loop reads CASSPGTGRNSPLHF. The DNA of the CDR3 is TGTGCCAGCAGCCCTGGGACAGGGCGAAATTCACCCCTCCACTTT. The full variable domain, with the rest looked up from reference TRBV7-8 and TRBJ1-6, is GAGVSQSPRYKVAKRGQDVALRCDPISGHVSLFWYQQALGQGPEFLTYFQNEAQLDKSGLPSDRFFAERPEGSVSTLKIQRTQQEDSAVYLCASSPGTGRNSPLHFGNGTRLTVT.

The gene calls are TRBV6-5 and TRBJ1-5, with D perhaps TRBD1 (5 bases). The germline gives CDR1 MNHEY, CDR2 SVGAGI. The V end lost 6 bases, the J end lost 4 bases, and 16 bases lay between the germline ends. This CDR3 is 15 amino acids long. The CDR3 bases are TGTGCCAGCAGAAAGAAACCGGGGGGTAATCAGCCCCAGCATTTT. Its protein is CASRKKPGGNQPQHF.

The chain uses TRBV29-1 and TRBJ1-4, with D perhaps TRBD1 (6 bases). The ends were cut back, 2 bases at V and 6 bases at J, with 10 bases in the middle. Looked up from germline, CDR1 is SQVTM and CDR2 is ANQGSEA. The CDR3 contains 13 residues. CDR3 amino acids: CSVEQTGHEKLFF. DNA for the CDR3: TGCAGCGTTGAACAAACAGGGCATGAAAAACTGTTTTTT.

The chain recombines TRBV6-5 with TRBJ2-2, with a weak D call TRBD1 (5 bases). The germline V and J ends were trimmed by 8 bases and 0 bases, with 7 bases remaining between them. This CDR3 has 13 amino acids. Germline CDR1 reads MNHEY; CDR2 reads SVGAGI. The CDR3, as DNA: TGTGCCAGCGGGGCCGCGAACACCGGGGAGCTGTTTTTT. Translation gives CASGAANTGELFF.